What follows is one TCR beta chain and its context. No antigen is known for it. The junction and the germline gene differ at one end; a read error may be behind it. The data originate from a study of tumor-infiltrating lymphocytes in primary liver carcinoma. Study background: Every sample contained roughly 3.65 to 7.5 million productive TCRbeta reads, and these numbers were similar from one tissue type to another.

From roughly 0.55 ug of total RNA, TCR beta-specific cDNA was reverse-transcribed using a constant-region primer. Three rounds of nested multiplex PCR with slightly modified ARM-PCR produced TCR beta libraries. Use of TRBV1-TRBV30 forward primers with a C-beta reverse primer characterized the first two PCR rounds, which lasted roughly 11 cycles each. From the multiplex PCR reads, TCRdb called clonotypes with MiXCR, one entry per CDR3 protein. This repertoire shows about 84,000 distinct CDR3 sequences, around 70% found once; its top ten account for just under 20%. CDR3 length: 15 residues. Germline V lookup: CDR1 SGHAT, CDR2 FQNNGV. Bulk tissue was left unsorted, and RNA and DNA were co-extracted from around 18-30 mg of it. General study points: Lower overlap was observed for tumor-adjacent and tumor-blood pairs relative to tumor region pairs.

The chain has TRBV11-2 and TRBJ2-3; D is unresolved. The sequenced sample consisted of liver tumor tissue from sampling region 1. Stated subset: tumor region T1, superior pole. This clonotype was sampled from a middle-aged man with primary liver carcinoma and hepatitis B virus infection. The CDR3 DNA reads TGTGCTAGCAGCAAACTTCCTTCCCGCATAGATACGCAGTATTTT. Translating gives CASSKLPSRIDTQYF.